This TCR beta chain was recovered during a study of T-cell reconstitution after alpha-beta-depleted transplantation in children. Study-wide points: There were reportedly several hundred expanded graft clones from which alpha-beta T cells came about two months after transplant. The high TCRbeta diversity at day 60 in some patients came from surviving recipient T cells and thymic progenitors. Among T cells one year after transplant, newly produced cells accounted for most counts and diversity.

This clonotype occurred a few times. Its specificity is not known. The CDR3 is 15 residues long. Germline V CDR1 and CDR2: LNHDA, SQIVND (reference sequence). Trimming left V 0 bases short and J 0 bases short, with 6 bases between. Researchers prepared the TCRbeta library using unique molecular identifiers, the study reports. Each CDR3 protein is one row after TCRdb ran MiXCR on the PCR reads. This sample carries hundreds of thousands of distinct CDR3 sequences, less than 9.5% of them seen once, and the ten largest clones take about 9.1%. The sequencing here drew on peripheral blood, taken 360 days after TCRalphabeta/CD19-depleted stem cell transplant. This chain connects TRBV19 to TRBJ1-5; D not resolved. The sequence was collected from a female patient aged 2-9 years who had a stem cell transplant for Fanconi anemia, so the T cells may come from the graft donor. The CDR3 DNA sequence: TGTGCCAGTAGTATAGAAACGGGTAGCAATCAGCCCCAGCATTTT. It specifies CASSIETGSNQPQHF.